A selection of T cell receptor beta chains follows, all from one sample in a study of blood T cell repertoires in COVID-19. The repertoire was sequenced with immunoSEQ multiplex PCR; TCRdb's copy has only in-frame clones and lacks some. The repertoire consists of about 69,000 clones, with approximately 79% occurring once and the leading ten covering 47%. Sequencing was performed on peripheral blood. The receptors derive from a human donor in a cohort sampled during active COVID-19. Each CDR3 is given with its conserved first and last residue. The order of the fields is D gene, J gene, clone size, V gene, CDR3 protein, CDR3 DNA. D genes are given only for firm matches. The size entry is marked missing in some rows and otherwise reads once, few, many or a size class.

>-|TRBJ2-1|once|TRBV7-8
CASSLARTASYNEQFF
TGTGCCAGCAGCTTAGCGAGGACAGCTTCCTACAATGAGCAGTTCTTC
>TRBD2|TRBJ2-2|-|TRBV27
CASKRSSGVTGELFF
TGTGCCAGCAAAAGGTCTAGCGGGGTCACCGGGGAGCTGTTTTTT
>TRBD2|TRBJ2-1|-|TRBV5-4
CASSLETSGNEQFF
TGTGCCAGCAGCTTAGAGACTAGCGGAAATGAGCAGTTCTTC
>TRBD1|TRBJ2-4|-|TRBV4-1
CASSQRQGANIQYF
TGCGCCAGCAGCCAAAGACAGGGGGCGAACATTCAGTACTTC
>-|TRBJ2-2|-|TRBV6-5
CASRNRADGTGELFF
TGTGCCAGCAGAAACAGGGCGGACGGCACCGGGGAGCTGTTTTTT
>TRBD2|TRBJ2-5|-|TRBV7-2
CASSPGTSGEFQETQYF
TGTGCCAGCAGCCCCGGGACTAGCGGGGAGTTCCAAGAGACCCAGTACTTC
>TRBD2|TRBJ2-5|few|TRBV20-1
CSASDAGGPGETQYF
TGCAGTGCGAGTGACGCGGGAGGGCCCGGGGAGACCCAGTACTTC
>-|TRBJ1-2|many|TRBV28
CASQLGGQGGYTF
TGTGCCAGCCAGTTGGGGGGGCAAGGGGGCTACACCTTC
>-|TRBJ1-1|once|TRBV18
CASSLVGGREGTEAFF
TGTGCCAGCTCCCTAGTCGGGGGGCGCGAGGGCACTGAAGCTTTCTTT
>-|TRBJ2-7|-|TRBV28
CASPPEYF
TGTGCCAGCCCCCCGGAGTACTTC
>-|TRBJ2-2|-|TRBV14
CASSPRRGLDTGELFF
TGTGCCAGCAGCCCCCGGAGGGGGCTGGACACCGGGGAGCTGTTTTTT
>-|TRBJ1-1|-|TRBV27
CASSLGVGGMNTEAFF
TGTGCCAGCAGTTTAGGCGTGGGGGGAATGAACACTGAAGCTTTCTTT
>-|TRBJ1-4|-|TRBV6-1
CASSEAIGGNEKLFF
TGTGCCAGCAGTGAAGCGATAGGCGGGAATGAAAAACTGTTTTTT
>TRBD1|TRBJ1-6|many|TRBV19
CASSWGQDNSPLHF
TGTGCCAGTAGTTGGGGACAGGATAATTCACCCCTCCACTTT
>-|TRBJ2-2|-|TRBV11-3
CASSSTGNTGELFF
TGTGCCAGCAGCTCGACAGGGAACACCGGGGAGCTGTTTTTT
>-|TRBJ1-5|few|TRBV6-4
CASSIDSDQPQHF
TGTGCCAGCAGTATCGACAGCGATCAGCCCCAGCATTTT